Sequencing of this T cell receptor beta chain was carried out in a study of Ad26.COV2.S vaccination and SARS-CoV-2 variants. As for treatment: roughly 18 received Ad26.COV2.S at low or high dose, single or two shots; 5 received placebo; per-sample allocation not given. Sample collection was performed on day 63 after the first vaccine or placebo injection. Sequencing was performed with immunoSEQ multiplex PCR; in TCRdb, only in-frame clones are kept and a portion is missing. The table lists about 400,000 clones, 89% of them singletons. Study conclusions and caveats: Total T cell responses may have been underestimated by the TCR breadth and depth analyses. Spike-specific CD8+ and CD4+ T cell responses reportedly showed substantial breadth after vaccination.

The sample holds one count of this clone. The antigen remains unidentified. The length of the CDR3 is 14 residues. The junction had 4 bases not matched to a gene; V was cut back by 1 base and J by 7 bases. Germline V CDR1 and CDR2: SGHTA, FQGTGA. The sequence was obtained from a person between 18 and 60 years old who received the Ad26.COV2.S COVID-19 vaccine or a placebo. This chain connects TRBV7-3 to TRBJ2-7; TRBD2 matches at 10 bases. The material was peripheral blood, obtained in a trial of Ad26.COV2.S vaccine versus placebo. The CDR3 bases are TGTGCCAGCAGCTTAAACCCGGGACTAGCGGAGCAGTACTTC. This codes for CASSLNPGLAEQYF.